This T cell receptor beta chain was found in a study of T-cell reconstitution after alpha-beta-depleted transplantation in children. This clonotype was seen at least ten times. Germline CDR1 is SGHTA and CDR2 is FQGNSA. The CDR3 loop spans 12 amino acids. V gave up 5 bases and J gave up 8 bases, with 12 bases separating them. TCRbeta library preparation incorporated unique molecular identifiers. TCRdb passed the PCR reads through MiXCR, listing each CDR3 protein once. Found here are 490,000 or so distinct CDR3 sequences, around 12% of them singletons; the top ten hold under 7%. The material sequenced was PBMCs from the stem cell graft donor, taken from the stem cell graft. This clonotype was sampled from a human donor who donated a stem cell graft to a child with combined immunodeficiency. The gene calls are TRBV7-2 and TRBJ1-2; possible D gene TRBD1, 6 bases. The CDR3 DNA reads TGTGCCAGCAGCGAGGACAGTTGGGGCTACACCTTC. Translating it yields CASSEDSWGYTF.